This is a list of T cell receptor beta chains from one sample in a study of CD8+CD57+ T cells in acquired aplastic anemia. Via MiXCR, TCRdb re-called the reads, giving one row per CDR3 protein. In the table there are about 160,000 distinct CDR3 sequences, less than 50% of which are singletons. Input material: sorted CD4+, CD8+, or CD8+CD57+ T cells (not recorded which) from PBMCs. The source is a human donor with aplastic anemia. The CDR3 runs from the conserved cysteine through the conserved F or W. A D gene is named only where the DNA matches it firmly. Clone size is shown for a subset of rows, as once, few, many or a class of expanded clone.

size	D	J	V	CDR3	DNA
-	-	TRBJ2-1	TRBV5-6	CASSLVWGDDEQFF	TGTGCCAGCAGCTTGGTATGGGGAGACGATGAGCAGTTCTTC
-	-	TRBJ1-1	TRBV7-9	CASSLDLTVEAFF	TGTGCCAGCAGCTTAGATTTGACGGTTGAAGCTTTCTTT
many	-	TRBJ1-1	TRBV13	CASSAPGGTEAFF	TGTGCCAGCAGCGCTCCAGGAGGAACTGAAGCTTTCTTT
few	TRBD1	TRBJ2-7	TRBV10-3	CAISAGQGAYEQYF	TGTGCCATCAGTGCAGGACAGGGGGCCTACGAGCAGTACTTC
-	TRBD2	TRBJ2-1	TRBV10-3	CAIRSWTSGDNEQFF	TGTGCCATCAGGAGCTGGACTAGCGGAGACAATGAGCAGTTCTTC
many	-	TRBJ2-7	TRBV15	CATSRSPSDGGRSYEQYF	TGTGCCACCAGCAGAAGCCCTTCTGATGGCGGGCGCTCCTACGAGCAGTACTTC
once	TRBD1	TRBJ2-7	TRBV10-3	CAISGQGMHEQYF	TGTGCCATCAGTGGACAGGGGATGCACGAGCAGTACTTC
-	-	TRBJ1-1	TRBV15	CATSEELNTEAFF	TGTGCCACCAGCGAAGAGTTGAACACTGAAGCTTTCTTT
many	-	TRBJ1-2	TRBV5-5	CASSLGDTTYGYTF	TGTGCCAGCAGCTTAGGGGACACAACCTATGGCTACACCTTC
-	-	TRBJ2-2	TRBV9	CASSVGPIGELFF	TGTGCCAGCAGCGTAGGGCCGATCGGGGAGCTGTTTTTT
many	-	TRBJ2-2	TRBV7-8	CASSLVGSGELFF	TGTGCCAGCAGCTTAGTTGGGTCGGGGGAGCTGTTTTTT
-	-	TRBJ2-1	TRBV24-1	CATSDRTRREQFF	TGTGCCACCAGTGACCGCACTAGGCGTGAGCAGTTCTTC
few	TRBD1	TRBJ2-1	TRBV5-4	CASSSGTDYSYNEQFF	TGTGCCAGCAGCTCCGGGACAGACTATTCCTACAATGAGCAGTTCTTC
-	TRBD2	TRBJ2-7	TRBV28	CASNPGSGGAYEQYF	TGTGCCAGCAACCCCGGGTCGGGAGGGGCCTACGAGCAGTACTTC
many	TRBD1	TRBJ2-1	TRBV19	CASSIVFGTGGEQFF	TGTGCCAGTAGTATAGTCTTCGGGACAGGGGGTGAGCAGTTCTTC
-	-	TRBJ2-2	TRBV4-3	CASSQDGTVVGTGELFF	TGCGCCAGCAGCCAAGACGGGACGGTAGTGGGCACCGGGGAGCTGTTTTTT
-	-	TRBJ2-1	TRBV7-2	CASSPTPGNEQFF	TGTGCCAGCAGTCCGACTCCAGGGAATGAGCAGTTCTTC
few	TRBD1	TRBJ1-5	TRBV29-1	CSVGLGTVRSNQPQHF	TGCAGCGTTGGATTAGGGACAGTCCGAAGCAATCAGCCCCAGCATTTT
-	TRBD1	TRBJ1-6	TRBV4-1	CASSPGQGGHNSPLHF	TGCGCCAGCAGCCCGGGACAGGGAGGCCATAATTCACCCCTCCACTTT
-	-	TRBJ2-7	TRBV19	CASRDRGYEQYF	TGTGCCAGTAGAGATCGGGGGTACGAGCAGTACTTC
many	-	TRBJ2-7	TRBV4-1	CASSQEGFSSYEQYF	TGCGCCAGCAGCCAAGAGGGGTTCTCATCCTACGAGCAGTACTTC
-	-	TRBJ1-3	TRBV7-9	CASSLAQGNTIYF	TGTGCCAGCAGCTTAGCCCAGGGAAACACCATATATTTT
-	-	TRBJ2-5	TRBV4-2	CASSQTSEGETQYF	TGTGCCAGCAGCCAAACGAGCGAGGGGGAGACCCAGTACTTC
-	-	TRBJ1-1	TRBV10-2	CASSVSVGEGTEAFF	TGCGCCAGCAGTGTATCTGTGGGAGAGGGGACTGAAGCTTTCTTT
-	TRBD1	TRBJ2-7	TRBV20-1	CSATSDRAYEQYF	TGCAGTGCTACATCGGACAGGGCGTACGAGCAGTACTTC
-	-	TRBJ1-2	TRBV7-8	CASSFDSNYGYTF	TGTGCCAGCAGCTTCGACAGTAACTATGGCTACACCTTC
few	TRBD2	TRBJ2-2	TRBV11-2	CASSPTVGTSGRSAGELFF	TGTGCCAGCAGCCCTACCGTGGGGACTAGCGGGAGGTCGGCCGGGGAGCTGTTTTTT
-	TRBD1	TRBJ2-7	TRBV29-1	CSVDGLQGESYEQYF	TGCAGCGTTGATGGATTACAGGGGGAGTCCTACGAGCAGTACTTC
many	TRBD2	TRBJ2-7	TRBV11-3	CASSISGRGYEQYF	TGTGCCAGCAGCATCAGCGGGAGGGGATACGAGCAGTACTTC
-	TRBD1	TRBJ1-6	TRBV20-1	CSAWGTGGSPLHF	TGCAGTGCATGGGGAACAGGGGGTTCACCCCTCCACTTT
many	-	TRBJ1-5	TRBV19	CASSIGNLEADQPQHF	TGTGCCAGTAGTATAGGAAATCTGGAGGCGGATCAGCCCCAGCATTTT
-	TRBD1	TRBJ2-7	TRBV6-4	CASGGQGGSYEQYF	TGTGCCAGCGGGGGACAGGGAGGCTCCTACGAGCAGTACTTC
-	-	TRBJ2-1	TRBV7-3	CASSSGEQLF	TGTGCCAGCAGCTCGGGAGAGCAGCTCTTC
many	TRBD1	TRBJ2-1	TRBV4-1	CASSQGGTGGGEQFF	TGCGCCAGCAGCCAAGGTGGGACAGGGGGTGGAGAGCAGTTCTTC
-	TRBD2	TRBJ2-7	TRBV4-3	CASSQVSSGRDNEQYF	TGCGCCAGCAGCCAAGTATCTAGCGGGAGAGACAACGAGCAGTACTTC
many	-	TRBJ1-5	TRBV24-1	CATSDTKDRGGGNQPQHF	TGTGCCACCAGTGACACTAAGGACAGAGGTGGAGGCAATCAGCCCCAGCATTTT
-	TRBD2	TRBJ2-7	TRBV24-1	CANYPAGESYEQYF	TGTGCCAATTACCCCGCGGGGGAGTCCTACGAGCAGTACTTC
-	-	TRBJ1-1	TRBV10-3	CAISESVGNTEAFF	TGTGCCATCAGTGAGTCTGTTGGGAACACTGAAGCTTTCTTT
-	-	TRBJ2-5	TRBV9	CASSSGGSWETQYF	TGTGCCAGCAGCAGCGGAGGAAGTTGGGAGACCCAGTACTTC
few	-	TRBJ2-2	TRBV9	CASRPRVSGELFF	TGTGCCAGCAGGCCGAGGGTATCCGGGGAGCTGTTTTTT
-	-	TRBJ2-7	TRBV2	CASTETYEQYF	TGTGCCAGCACGGAAACCTACGAGCAGTACTTC
many	-	TRBJ2-3	TRBV12-3/TRBV12-4	CASSSGTSVNTDTQYF	TGTGCCAGCAGTTCTGGGACATCGGTCAACACAGATACGCAGTATTTT
many	-	TRBJ1-6	TRBV20-1	CSARDRRYPNSPLHF	TGCAGTGCTAGAGATCGTCGGTACCCGAATTCACCCCTCCACTTT
many	-	TRBJ2-1	TRBV7-8	CASSNEQFF	TGTGCCAGCAGTAATGAGCAGTTCTTC
-	TRBD1	TRBJ1-4	TRBV7-3	CASSFGHEPGGKLFF	TGTGCCAGCAGCTTCGGGCACGAACCAGGGGGAAAACTGTTTTTT
-	-	TRBJ1-6	TRBV19	CASSIWAEANSPLHF	TGTGCCAGTAGTATTTGGGCAGAGGCGAATTCACCCCTCCACTTT
-	-	TRBJ1-6	TRBV25-1	CASSAQWHNSPLHF	TGTGCCAGCAGTGCACAGTGGCATAATTCACCCCTCCACTTT